This T cell receptor beta chain was identified during a study of human T cells and chemical hapten exposure. Unique molecular identifiers were attached to individual cDNA molecules during library preparation. TCRdb re-called the RACE reads through MiXCR, storing one row per CDR3 protein. The top ten clones hold 1.7% of a sample with 180,000 or so distinct CDR3 sequences, about 14% of them seen once. As to time point: patch test 1, 2 weeks after DPC sensitization. Treatment noted: therapeutic diphenylcyclopropenone sensitization with weekly scalp DPC. This clonotype was observed many times. The receptor comes from a woman between 25 and 40 years old with alopecia areata. Some clones in this sample may be carry-over from other donors' samples. This specimen was whole blood, taken in connection with sensitization to the hapten diphenylcyclopropenone (DPC).

In nucleotides, the CDR3 is TGTGCCAGCAGCGTAGGCGGAGCAGGGGGCATTTACGAGCAGTACTTC. Its protein product is CASSVGGAGGIYEQYF. V usage is TRBV9 and J usage is TRBJ2-7, with TRBD1 identical over 8 bases. The CDR3 runs 16 residues. The germline V gene has CDR1 SGDLS and CDR2 YYNGEE. With V trimmed by 0 bases and J by 4 bases, 9 bases remained unmatched.